Given below is one TCR beta chain in context. These data come from a study of control samples from healthy donors and cancer patients. Using immunoSEQ multiplex PCR, the repertoire was profiled, and TCRdb retains in-frame clones only, with some absent. The profile covers under 200,000 clones, with over 85% appearing a single time and approximately 4% taken by the ten largest. The source of this sequence is a woman aged 55-70 years in good health. Sequencing was done on a sample of blood.

CDR3 nucleotide sequence: TGTGCCAGCAGCTTACTAACAGGGACTAATTCACCCCTCCACTTT. This gives the protein CASSLLTGTNSPLHF. V is TRBV7-6 and J is TRBJ1-6; perhaps TRBD1 as D (6 bases). V shed 2 bases and J shed 6 bases, with 11 bases lying between them. The length of the CDR3 is 15 residues. The germline CDR1 and CDR2 sequences are SGHVS and FNYEAQ.